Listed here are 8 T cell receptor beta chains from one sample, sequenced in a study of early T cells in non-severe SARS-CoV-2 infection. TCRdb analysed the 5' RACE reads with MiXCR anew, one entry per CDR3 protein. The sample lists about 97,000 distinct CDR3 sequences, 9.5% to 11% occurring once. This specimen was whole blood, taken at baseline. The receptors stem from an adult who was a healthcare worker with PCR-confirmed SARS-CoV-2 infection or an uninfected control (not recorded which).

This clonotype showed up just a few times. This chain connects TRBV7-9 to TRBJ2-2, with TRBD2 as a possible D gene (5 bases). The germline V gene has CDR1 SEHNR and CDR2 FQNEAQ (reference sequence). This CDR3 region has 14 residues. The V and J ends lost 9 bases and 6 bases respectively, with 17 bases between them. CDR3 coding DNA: TGTGCCAGGGCAAACGACGGACTGTCCGGGGAGCTGTTTTTT. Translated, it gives CARANDGLSGELFF.

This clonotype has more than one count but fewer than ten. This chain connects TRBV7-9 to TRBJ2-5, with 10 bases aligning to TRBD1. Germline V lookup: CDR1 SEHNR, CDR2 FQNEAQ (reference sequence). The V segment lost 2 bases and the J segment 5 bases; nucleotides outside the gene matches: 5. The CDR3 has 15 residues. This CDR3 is CASSLMTGGVETQYF. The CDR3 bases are TGTGCCAGCAGCTTAATGACAGGGGGCGTCGAGACCCAGTACTTC.

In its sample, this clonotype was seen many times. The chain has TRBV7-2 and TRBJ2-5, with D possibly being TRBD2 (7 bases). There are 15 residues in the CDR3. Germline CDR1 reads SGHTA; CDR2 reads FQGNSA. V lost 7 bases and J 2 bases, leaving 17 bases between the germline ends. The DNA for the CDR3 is TGTGCCAGCACCTCCGCGGGGGCCGCACAAGAGACCCAGTACTTC. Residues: CASTSAGAAQETQYF.

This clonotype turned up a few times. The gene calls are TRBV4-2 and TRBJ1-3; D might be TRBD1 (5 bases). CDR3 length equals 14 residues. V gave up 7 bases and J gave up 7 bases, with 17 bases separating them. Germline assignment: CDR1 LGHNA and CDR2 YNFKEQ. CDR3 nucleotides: TGTGCCAGCACCGAACAGAACCGGGGGAACACCATATATTTT. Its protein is CASTEQNRGNTIYF.

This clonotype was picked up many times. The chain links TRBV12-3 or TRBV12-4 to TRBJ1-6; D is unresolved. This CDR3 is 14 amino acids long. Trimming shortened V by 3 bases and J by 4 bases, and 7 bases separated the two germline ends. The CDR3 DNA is TGTGCCAGCAGTTTGGTGGAGTATAATTCACCCCTCCACTTT. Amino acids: CASSLVEYNSPLHF.

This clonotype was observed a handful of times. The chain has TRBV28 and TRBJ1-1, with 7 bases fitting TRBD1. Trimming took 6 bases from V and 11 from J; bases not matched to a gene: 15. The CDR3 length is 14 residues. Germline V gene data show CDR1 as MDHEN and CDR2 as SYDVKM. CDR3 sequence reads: CASRMPATGMYAFF. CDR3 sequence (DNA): TGTGCCAGCAGGATGCCGGCGACAGGGATGTATGCTTTCTTT.

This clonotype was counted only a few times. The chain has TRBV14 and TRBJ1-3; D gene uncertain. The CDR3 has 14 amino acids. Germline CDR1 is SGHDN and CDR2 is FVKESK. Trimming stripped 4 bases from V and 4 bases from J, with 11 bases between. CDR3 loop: CASSLRLAGNTIYF. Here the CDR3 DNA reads TGTGCCAGCAGCCTGAGGCTTGCCGGAAACACCATATATTTT.

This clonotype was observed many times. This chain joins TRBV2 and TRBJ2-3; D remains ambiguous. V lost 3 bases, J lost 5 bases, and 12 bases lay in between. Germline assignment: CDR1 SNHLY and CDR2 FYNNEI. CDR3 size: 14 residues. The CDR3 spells CASSDGPPGDTQYF. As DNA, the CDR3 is TGTGCCAGCAGTGACGGACCCCCTGGAGATACGCAGTATTTT.